This T cell receptor (beta chain) was sequenced in a study of regulatory T cells in long-lasting Graves disease. Time point of the sample: newly diagnosed GD, antithyroid drugs for less than 3 months. RNA isolated from PBMCs was used to make the TCR library. At least ten counts were recorded for this clonotype. The target antigen is unknown. The CDR3 loop spans 15 amino acids. V was pared by 5 bases and J by 0 bases, with 5 bases of the junction left unmatched. Through Arm-PCR of CDR3 regions and iRepertoire HTBI primers, TCR beta libraries were built. In TCRdb, the multiplex PCR reads were re-called with MiXCR into one record per CDR3 protein. Found here are hundreds of thousands of distinct CDR3 sequences, approximately 16% of them singletons; the top ten hold under 9%. Whole-study results and caveats: Persistent Graves' patients had lower TCR diversity than newly diagnosed ones. Favored gene segments in persistent disease were TRBV28, TRBJ1-2 and TRBJ2-5. Newly diagnosed patients shared 950 to 1,000 public clonotypes; persistent patients shared a few thousand.

The same data also contributed to another study, on T cells in Graves' hyperthyroidism and ophthalmopathy. That work adds: Also found in blood were most expanded thyroid clonotypes above 0.001.

This TCR derives from a woman aged 40-49 years with Graves disease. The chain recombines TRBV12-3 or TRBV12-4 with TRBJ2-7; 9 bases agree with TRBD2. Sequencing used peripheral blood mononuclear cells (PBMCs), obtained at new diagnosis, from a patient treated with antithyroid drugs. The CDR3 sequence is CASSPGLAFSYEQYF. Written as DNA, the CDR3 is TGTGCCAGCAGTCCCGGACTAGCGTTCTCCTACGAGCAGTACTTC.